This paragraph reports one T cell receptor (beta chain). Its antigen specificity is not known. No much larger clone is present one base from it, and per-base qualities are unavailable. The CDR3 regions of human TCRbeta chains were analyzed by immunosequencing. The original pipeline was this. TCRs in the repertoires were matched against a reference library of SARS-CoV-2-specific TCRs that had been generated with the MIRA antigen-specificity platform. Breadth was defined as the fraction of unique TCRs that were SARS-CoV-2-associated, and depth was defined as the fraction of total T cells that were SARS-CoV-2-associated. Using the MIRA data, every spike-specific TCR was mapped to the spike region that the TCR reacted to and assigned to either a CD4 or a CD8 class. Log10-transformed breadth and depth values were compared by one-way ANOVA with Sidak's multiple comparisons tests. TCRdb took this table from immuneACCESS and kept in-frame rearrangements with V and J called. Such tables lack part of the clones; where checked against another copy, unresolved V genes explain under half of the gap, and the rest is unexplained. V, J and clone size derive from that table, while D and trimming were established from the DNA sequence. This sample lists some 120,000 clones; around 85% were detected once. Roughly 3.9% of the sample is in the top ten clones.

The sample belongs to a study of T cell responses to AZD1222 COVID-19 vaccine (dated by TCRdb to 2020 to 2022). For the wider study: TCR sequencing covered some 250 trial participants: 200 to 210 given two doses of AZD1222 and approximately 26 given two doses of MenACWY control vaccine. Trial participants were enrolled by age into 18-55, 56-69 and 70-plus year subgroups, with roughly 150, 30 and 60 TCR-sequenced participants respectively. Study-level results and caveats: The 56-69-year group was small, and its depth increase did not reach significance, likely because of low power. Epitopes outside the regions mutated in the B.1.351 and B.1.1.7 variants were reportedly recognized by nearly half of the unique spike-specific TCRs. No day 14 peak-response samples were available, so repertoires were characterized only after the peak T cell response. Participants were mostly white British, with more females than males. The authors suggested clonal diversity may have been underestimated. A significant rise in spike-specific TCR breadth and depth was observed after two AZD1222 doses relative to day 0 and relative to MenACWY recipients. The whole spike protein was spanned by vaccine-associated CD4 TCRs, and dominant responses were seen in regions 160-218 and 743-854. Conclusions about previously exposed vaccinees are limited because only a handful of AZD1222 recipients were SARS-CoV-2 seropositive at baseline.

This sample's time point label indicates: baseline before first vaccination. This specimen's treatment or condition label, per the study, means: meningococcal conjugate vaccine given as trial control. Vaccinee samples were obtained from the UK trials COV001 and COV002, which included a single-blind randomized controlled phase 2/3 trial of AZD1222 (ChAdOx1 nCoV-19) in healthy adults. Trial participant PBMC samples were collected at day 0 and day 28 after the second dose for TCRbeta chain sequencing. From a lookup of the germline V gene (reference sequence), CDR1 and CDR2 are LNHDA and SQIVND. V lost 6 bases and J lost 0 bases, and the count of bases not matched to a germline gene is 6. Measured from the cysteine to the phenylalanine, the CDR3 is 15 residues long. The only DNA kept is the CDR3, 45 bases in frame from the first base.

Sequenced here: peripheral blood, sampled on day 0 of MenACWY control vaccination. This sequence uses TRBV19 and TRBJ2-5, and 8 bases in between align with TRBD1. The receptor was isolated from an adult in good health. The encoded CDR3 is CASRTNRGNQETQYF. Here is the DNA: TGTGCCAGTAGAACTAACAGGGGGAACCAAGAGACCCAGTACTTC.